A single sample gave rise to the 5 T cell receptor beta chains below, sequenced in a study of blood T cells in healthy people across ages. A second roughly 7 to 11 cycle PCR used barcoded and J-beta primers. TCRdb itself ran the 5' RACE reads through MiXCR, one entry per CDR3 protein. The sample lists 700,000 to 850,000 distinct CDR3 sequences; roughly 50% were seen once. The sequenced sample consisted of blood. Receptors originate from a man aged 80 or over in good health.

V gene TRBV5-1 combines with J gene TRBJ2-4, with TRBD2 as a possible D gene (6 bases). CDR1 SGHRS and CDR2 YFSETQ come from the germline V gene. V was clipped by 4 bases and J by 5 bases, with 13 bases between them. The CDR3 has 14 amino acids. The CDR3 region has the DNA TGCGCCAGCAGCAACGCGGGGACGGAAAACATTCAGTACTTC. Protein product: CASSNAGTENIQYF. The variable domain in full, with the rest retrieved from reference TRBV5-1 and TRBJ2-4, is KAGVTQTPRYLIKTRGQQVTLSCSPISGHRSVSWYQQTPGQGLQFLFEYFSETQRNKGNFPGRFSGRQFSNSRSEMNVSTLELGDSALYLCASSNAGTENIQYFGAGTRLSVL.

J is TRBJ2-1 and V is TRBV4-2, with TRBD2 as a possible D gene (7 bases). The germline V and J ends were trimmed by 4 bases and 5 bases, with 18 bases remaining between them. Germline lookup yields CDR1 LGHNA and CDR2 YNFKEQ. The CDR3 has 16 amino acids. The CDR3 is CASSPQGRETHNEQFF. The CDR3 region has the DNA TGTGCCAGCAGCCCTCAGGGGCGGGAGACCCACAATGAGCAGTTCTTC.

This clonotype came up a few times. The rearrangement links TRBV6-5 to TRBJ2-7; D is unclear. The germline CDR1 and CDR2 sequences are MNHEY and SVGAGI. V lost 6 bases and J 3 bases, leaving 18 bases between the germline ends. The CDR3 runs 15 residues. The CDR3 coding sequence is TGTGCCAGCAGCAATTCGACCACCCCGGTCTACGAGCAGTACTTC. Translating it yields CASSNSTTPVYEQYF.

V and J are TRBV7-3 and TRBJ2-1, with D possibly matching TRBD2 (6 bases). The J call may be faulty, since TRBJ2-7 better matches the DNA end. CDR3 length equals 15 residues. Germline CDR1 reads SGHTA; CDR2 reads FQGTGA. CDR3 loop: CASSSAERAHNEQYF. In DNA form, the CDR3 reads TGTGCCAGCAGCTCAGCCGAGCGGGCACACAATGAGCAGTACTTC.

Only one count was recorded for this clonotype. This chain connects TRBV10-3 to TRBJ2-3; either TRBD1 or TRBD2 may supply D (5 bases each). Germline V gene sequence: CDR1 ENHRY, CDR2 SYGVKD. Trimming shortened V by 3 bases and J by 8 bases, and 15 bases separated the two germline ends. The CDR3 extends over 14 amino acids. The CDR3 loop reads CAISDGTSGTTQYF. In DNA, the CDR3 is TGTGCCATCAGTGACGGTACCTCCGGGACTACGCAGTATTTT.